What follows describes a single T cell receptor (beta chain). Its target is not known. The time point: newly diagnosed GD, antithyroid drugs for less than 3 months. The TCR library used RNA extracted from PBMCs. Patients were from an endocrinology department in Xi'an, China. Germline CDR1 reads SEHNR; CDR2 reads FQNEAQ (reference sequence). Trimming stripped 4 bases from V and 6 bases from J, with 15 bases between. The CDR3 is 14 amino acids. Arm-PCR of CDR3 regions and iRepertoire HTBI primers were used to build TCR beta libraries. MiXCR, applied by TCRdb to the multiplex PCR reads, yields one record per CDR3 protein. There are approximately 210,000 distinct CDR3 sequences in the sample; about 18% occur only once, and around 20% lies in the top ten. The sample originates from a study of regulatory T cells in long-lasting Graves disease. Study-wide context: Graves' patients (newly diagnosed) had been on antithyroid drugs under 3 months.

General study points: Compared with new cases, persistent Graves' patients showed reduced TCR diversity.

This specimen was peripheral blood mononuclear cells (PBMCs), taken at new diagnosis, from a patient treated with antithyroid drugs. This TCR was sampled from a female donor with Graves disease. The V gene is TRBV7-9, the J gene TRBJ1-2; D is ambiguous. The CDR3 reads CASSWGESADGYTF. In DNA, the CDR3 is TGTGCCAGCAGCTGGGGTGAGTCCGCGGATGGCTACACCTTC.